Each of the 28 T cell receptor beta chains below was sequenced from the same sample in a study of cytomegalovirus exposure and HLA in healthy donors. Primers: 60 Vbeta forward and 13 Jbeta reverse. Produced via immunoSEQ multiplex PCR; TCRdb's table is partial and in-frame only. The repertoire has some 120,000 clones, about 83% of them found once; the top ten carry approximately 3.5%. The sequencing input was PBMCs. Every receptor here comes from a woman aged 40 to 55 in good health and CMV-seropositive.

The genes are TRBV19 and TRBJ1-2, with TRBD1 identical over 7 bases. V gave up 7 bases and J gave up 7 bases; unmatched junction bases: 12. Germline V gene sequence: CDR1 LNHDA, CDR2 SQIVND (reference sequence). The CDR3 is 14 residues long. CDR3 protein: CASNNDRVSLGYTF. In nucleotides, the CDR3 is TGTGCCAGTAATAACGACAGGGTTAGTCTTGGCTACACCTTC.

The rearrangement joins TRBV6-4 to TRBJ2-2; tentatively, D is TRBD1 (6 bases). Trimming took 3 bases from V and 6 from J, leaving 11 bases between them. The germline V gene encodes CDR1 MRHNA and CDR2 SNTAGT. CDR3 length: 14 amino acids. DNA for the CDR3: TGTGCCAGCAGTGAGTTAGGGGGAGCCGGGGAGCTGTTTTTT. It yields the protein CASSELGGAGELFF.

This chain links TRBV7-8 with TRBJ2-5, with 8 bases that match TRBD2. The end of the DNA fits TRBJ2-7 better, so the J call may be wrong. Germline V gives CDR1 SGHVS, CDR2 FQNEAQ. The CDR3 length is 18 residues. The CDR3 region is CASSFFVRSGGSSYEQYF. CDR3 nucleotide sequence: TGTGCCAGCAGCTTTTTCGTGCGGAGCGGGGGTAGCTCCTACGAGCAGTACTTC.

The chain carries TRBV19 and TRBJ2-1; 12 nucleotides match TRBD2. Germline values: CDR1 LNHDA, CDR2 SQIVND (reference sequence). Trimming took 6 bases from V and 8 from J; bases not matched to a gene: 14. The CDR3 runs 17 residues. The CDR3 protein is CASSMASGRALMYEQFF. Written as DNA, the CDR3 is TGTGCCAGTAGCATGGCTAGCGGGAGGGCCTTGATGTATGAGCAGTTCTTC.

This clone was seen only a few times. The chain joins TRBV2 to TRBJ1-3; possibly TRBD1 for D (5 bases). This CDR3 contains 18 residues. V was pared by 5 bases and J by 0 bases, with 20 bases between. Germline values: CDR1 SNHLY, CDR2 FYNNEI. CDR3 nucleotide sequence: TGTGCCAGCAGTACCCCCTCCTTGACAGCAAGCTCTGGAAACACCATATATTTT. Translating gives CASSTPSLTASSGNTIYF.

This chain uses TRBV15 with TRBJ2-5; D is uncertain. Germline CDR1 LNHNV, CDR2 YYDKDF (reference sequence). This CDR3 region has 11 residues. The V end was cut by 1 base, the J end by 5 bases, with 2 bases between. This CDR3 is CATSRAETQYF. The CDR3 coding sequence is TGTGCCACCAGCAGAGCGGAGACCCAGTACTTC.

The chain recombines TRBV4-1 with TRBJ2-7, with TRBD2 as a possible D gene (6 bases). Germline CDR1 and CDR2: MGHRA and YSYEKL. The CDR3 covers 15 residues. The ends were cut back, 4 bases at V and 5 bases at J, with 18 bases in the middle. The CDR3 loop is CASSPRLGKSDEQYF. DNA of the CDR3: TGCGCCAGCAGCCCCAGACTAGGAAAGTCGGACGAGCAGTACTTC.

There are a few counts of this clone. The V call is TRBV2, the J call TRBJ1-3; D may be TRBD1 (5 bases). This CDR3 spans 16 amino acids. V lost 2 bases, J lost 4 bases, and 15 bases lay in between. CDR1 is SNHLY, CDR2 FYNNEI, per germline. The CDR3 is CASSEQGGTAGNTIYF. CDR3 coding DNA: TGTGCCAGCAGTGAACAGGGAGGCACTGCAGGAAACACCATATATTTT.

The chain employs TRBV29-1 and TRBJ2-5; 10 bases fit TRBD2. The tail of the sequence fits TRBJ2-7 better, so the J call may be wrong. The CDR3 is 17 residues long. Germline CDR1 is SQVTM and CDR2 is ANQGSEA. CDR3 nucleotide sequence: TGCAGCGTTGAAGCATCTAGGGCTAGCGGGAGTAGGTACGAGCAGTACTTC. This gives the protein CSVEASRASGSRYEQYF.

The chain employs TRBV6-1 and TRBJ2-7; 9 nucleotides match TRBD1. CDR1 and CDR2 from the germline V gene are MNHNS and SASEGT. The CDR3 length is 15 residues. V trimming: 0 bases; J trimming: 2 bases; junction bases outside the gene matches: 2. The CDR3 loop reads CASSEAHRGPYEQYF. Written as DNA, the CDR3 is TGTGCCAGCAGTGAAGCGCACAGGGGGCCCTACGAGCAGTACTTC.

The V and J genes are TRBV6-1 and TRBJ2-7, with a weak D call TRBD2 (6 bases). Germline CDR1 and CDR2: MNHNS and SASEGT. The ends were cut back, 6 bases at V and 3 bases at J, with 12 bases in the middle. The CDR3 is 13 amino acids. Here the CDR3 reads CASSAGTFYEQYF. The CDR3 DNA reads as TGTGCCAGCAGCGCCGGGACTTTCTACGAGCAGTACTTC.

The chain is built from TRBV11-2 and TRBJ2-3; 12 bases match TRBD2. This CDR3 is built from 18 residues. J gave up 6 bases and V 3 bases, and 13 bases lay outside the gene matches. Germline V gene lookup returns CDR1 SGHAT and CDR2 FQNNGV. The CDR3 DNA is TGTGCCAGCAGCTTTATGGCTAGCGGGAGGGCCGCCCTGGATACGCAGTATTTT. It yields the protein CASSFMASGRAALDTQYF.

CDR3 bases: TGTGCCAGCAGCTTGAGGGCCGGGGTCTCATGGACTGAAGCTTTCTTT. Translating it yields CASSLRAGVSWTEAFF. The chain has TRBV5-4 and TRBJ1-1; D call uncertain. The CDR3 sequence is 16 residues long. The germline CDR1 and CDR2 sequences are SGHNT and YYREEE (reference sequence). V gave up 1 base and J gave up 5 bases, with 18 bases separating them.

V and J are TRBV9 and TRBJ2-1; 8 bases align to TRBD2. The germline gives CDR1 SGDLS, CDR2 YYNGEE. After removal of 1 base from V and 7 bases from J, the junction contained 4 bases not matched to a gene. The CDR3 is 14 residues long. CDR3 sequence (DNA): TGTGCCAGCAGCGTAAGGCCGGGAGGGAATGAGCAGTTCTTC. It encodes CASSVRPGGNEQFF.

This clone was detected once. The chain links TRBV21-1 to TRBJ2-5; the table's D call of TRBD1 was not tested on the DNA. TRBV21-1 is tagged as a pseudogene. The CDR3 has 13 residues. The CDR3 is CASSKRQQETQYF. The CDR3 DNA is TGTGCCAGCAGCAAGAGACAGCAAGAGACCCAGTACTTC.

The chain carries TRBV30 and TRBJ1-3; D is ambiguous. Trimming cost V 0 bases and J 0 bases, with 21 bases left between them. Germline loops: CDR1 GTSNPN, CDR2 SVGIG (reference sequence). This CDR3 is 19 amino acids long. The CDR3 region is CAWSVQGLRGANSGNTIYF. The CDR3 nucleotides are TGTGCCTGGAGTGTACAAGGCTTGCGGGGAGCTAACTCTGGAAACACCATATATTTT.

Note on this clone: An end of the junction does not agree with germline; a read error may underlie this. V usage is TRBV7-8 and J usage is TRBJ2-7; a possible D gene is TRBD1 (6 bases). The germline V gene encodes CDR1 SGHVS and CDR2 FQNEAQ. The CDR3 spans 16 residues. The CDR3 spells CASSQNRDTLYSERYF. In DNA form, the CDR3 reads TGTGCCAGCAGCCAAAACAGGGATACCCTATATAGTGAGCGGTACTTC.

The chain employs TRBV28 and TRBJ2-5, with D maybe TRBD2 (6 bases). Germline CDR1 is MDHEN and CDR2 is SYDVKM. This CDR3 is 15 amino acids long. The V end was cut by 2 bases, the J end by 5 bases, with 15 bases between. CDR3 region: CASSLRGTVMETQYF. CDR3 DNA sequence: TGTGCCAGCAGTTTACGGGGGACTGTAATGGAGACCCAGTACTTC.

This sequence joins TRBV7-9 and TRBJ2-3; 9 nucleotides match TRBD2. V dropped 5 bases and J dropped 5; count of bases not matched to a gene: 8. From germline, CDR1 is SEHNR and CDR2 FQNEAQ (reference sequence). The CDR3 is 15 residues long. The CDR3 spells CASSVNSGSGDTQYF. The CDR3 region has the DNA TGTGCCAGCAGCGTTAATAGCGGGAGTGGAGATACGCAGTATTTT.

V and J are TRBV5-1 and TRBJ2-7, with 9 bases aligning to TRBD1. Germline CDR1 SGHRS, CDR2 YFSETQ. This CDR3 is 13 amino acids long. The V segment lost 4 bases and the J segment 4 bases; nucleotides outside the gene matches: 3. CDR3 amino acids: CASSGDRVYEQYF. CDR3 in DNA: TGCGCCAGCAGCGGGGACAGGGTATACGAGCAGTACTTC.

The chain recombines TRBV30 with TRBJ2-5; 7 bases line up with TRBD2. The CDR3 contains 12 residues. CDR1 GTSNPN and CDR2 SVGIG come from the germline V gene (reference sequence). After removal of 2 bases from V and 5 bases from J, the junction contained 2 bases not matched to a gene. The CDR3 DNA reads TGTGCCTGGAGTAGCGGGGCTGAGACCCAGTACTTC. This encodes CAWSSGAETQYF.

This clone showed up just once. The J gene is TRBJ1-4, the V gene TRBV9, with TRBD1 identical over 10 bases. Germline V gene sequence: CDR1 SGDLS, CDR2 YYNGEE. The CDR3 spans 15 residues. V gave up 4 bases and J gave up 5 bases; unmatched junction bases: 5. CDR3 loop: CASSFRTGGNEKLFF. The CDR3 nucleotides are TGTGCCAGCAGCTTTAGGACAGGGGGGAATGAAAAACTGTTTTTT. The full variable domain, its missing parts supplied by reference TRBV9 and TRBJ1-4, is DSGVTQTPKHLITATGQRVTLRCSPRSGDLSVYWYQQSLDQGLQFLIQYYNGEERAKGNILERFSAQQFPDLHSELNLSSLELGDSALYFCASSFRTGGNEKLFFGSGTQLSVL.

This clone was detected only a few times. This chain uses TRBV9 with TRBJ2-3, with a possible D match to TRBD2 (5 bases). The germline V gene encodes CDR1 SGDLS and CDR2 YYNGEE. The CDR3 has 16 residues. Trimming took 0 bases from V and 1 from J, leaving 12 bases between them. CDR3 loop: CASSVDVGVGTDTQYF. The CDR3 nucleotides read TGTGCCAGCAGCGTAGATGTGGGAGTGGGCACAGATACGCAGTATTTT.

The rearrangement uses TRBV18 and TRBJ2-7, with 8 bases that match TRBD2. Trimming took 6 bases from V and 7 from J; bases not matched to a gene: 11. This CDR3 spans 14 amino acids. CDR1 and CDR2 (germline): KGHSH, LQKENI. CDR3 sequence: CASSSQRESYEQYF. CDR3 coding DNA: TGTGCCAGCTCTTCACAGCGGGAGAGTTATGAGCAGTACTTC.

This clone was recorded once. The chain recombines TRBV5-1 with TRBJ2-7; 12 bases are shared with TRBD2. Germline CDR1 and CDR2: SGHRS and YFSETQ. Losses at the gene ends were 5 bases for V and 0 bases for J; bases not matched to a gene: 12. There are 18 residues in the CDR3. As DNA, the CDR3 is TGCGCCAGCAGTCGGTGGGCTAGCGGGAGGGCCGCCTCCTACGAGCAGTACTTC. Amino acid sequence: CASSRWASGRAASYEQYF.

The gene calls are TRBV11-1 and TRBJ2-5; no clear D. V was cut by 1 base and J by 2 bases, with 11 bases left in between. CDR1 SGHAT and CDR2 FQDESV come from the germline V gene (reference sequence). This CDR3 comprises 15 residues. In nucleotides, the CDR3 is TGTGCCAGCAGCTTAGAAATGGGCAATCAAGAGACCCAGTACTTC. It is translated as CASSLEMGNQETQYF.

This sequence joins TRBV9 and TRBJ2-3; D perhaps matches TRBD1 (6 bases). Germline CDR1 is SGDLS and CDR2 is YYNGEE. This CDR3 comprises 15 residues. Between the trimmed V and J ends, which lost 0 bases and 0 bases, there was a span of 8 bases. CDR3 sequence reads: CASSVGTASTDTQYF. CDR3 bases: TGTGCCAGCAGCGTAGGGACAGCGAGCACAGATACGCAGTATTTT. Supplemented by reference TRBV9 and TRBJ2-3, the full variable domain reads DSGVTQTPKHLITATGQRVTLRCSPRSGDLSVYWYQQSLDQGLQFLIQYYNGEERAKGNILERFSAQQFPDLHSELNLSSLELGDSALYFCASSVGTASTDTQYFGPGTRLTVL.

The CDR3 DNA is TGCGCCAGCATCGCGACTAGCGGGGCTCGGAACATTCAGTACTTC. This codes for CASIATSGARNIQYF. The chain links TRBV5-1 to TRBJ2-4; TRBD2 aligns across 11 bases. Germline V gene data show CDR1 as SGHRS and CDR2 as YFSETQ. V dropped 6 bases and J dropped 7; count of bases not matched to a gene: 9. This CDR3 region has 15 residues.